This T cell receptor (beta chain) was sequenced for a study of blood T cell repertoires in COVID-19 (dated by TCRdb to between 2020 and 2021). Regarding the study in general: Collaborator samples came from the United States, Italy and Spain and covered acute and convalescent phases of COVID-19. The sample metadata nearly always contained a de-identified subject ID, COVID-19 status, age in years and sex. The samples were drawn from the first 160 participants of the ongoing ImmuneRACE study and from 1,254 subjects provided by 6 global collaborators. HLA class I and class II types, where available, came from metadata supplied by the sample provider rather than from assay-based typing. The prospective study material was composed of cDNA or gDNA derived from T cells, B-cell-depleted T cells, or PBMCs. The repertoires were made available in a free public database intended to serve as a resource for research on the immune response to SARS-CoV-2. Deeply sampled blood TCRbeta repertoires from subjects exposed to, actively infected with, or recovered from COVID-19 were included in the dataset.

The immunoSEQ Assay, a bias-controlled multiplex PCR, was used to amplify TCRbeta CDR3 regions from genomic DNA. The authors' analysis ran thus. The number of nucleated cells in each sample was estimated by amplification of reference gene primers within the assay. To quantify the absolute abundance of each unique TCRbeta CDR3 rearrangement, sequence reads were collapsed and filtered. For each sample, productive Simpson clonality was calculated as the square root of Simpson's diversity index across productive rearrangements. TCRdb holds this immuneACCESS table with in-frame rearrangements only. Some clones are missing; in checked studies, unresolved V genes explain under half, and the rest has no known cause. V and J calls and clone size are those listed in that table; D and trimming were worked out from the DNA. For this sample the table gives approximately 70,000 clones, of which more than 75% were detected only once. Jointly, the top ten make up roughly a fifth of the sample.

Each collaborating institution followed its own protocols to collect whole blood in K2EDTA tubes. For TCRbeta analysis, collaborator samples were shipped as frozen whole blood, as isolated PBMCs, or as DNA extracted from either sample type. What the study reported, not specific to this receptor: The quantity of clinical and demographic metadata differed by source and by participant and was supplied without curation.

On this clone: There is no known antigen for this receptor. Nothing much larger sits one base from this clone, and base qualities are not available.

CDR1 and CDR2, per the germline V gene, are MNHEY and SVGAGI. V sheds 6 bases and J sheds 2 bases, leaving 11 bases between their ends. The cysteine opens and the phenylalanine closes a CDR3 of 14 amino acids. Just the 42-base CDR3 DNA is kept, in frame starting at base 1. Sequences were obtained from peripheral blood. The clonotype comes from a human donor in a cohort sampled during active COVID-19. The chain uses TRBV6-5 and TRBJ2-1, with no reliable assignment of the D segment. The DNA is as follows: TGTGCCAGCAGACCCGGGTCCACCTACAATGAGCAGTTCTTC. Protein translation: CASRPGSTYNEQFF.